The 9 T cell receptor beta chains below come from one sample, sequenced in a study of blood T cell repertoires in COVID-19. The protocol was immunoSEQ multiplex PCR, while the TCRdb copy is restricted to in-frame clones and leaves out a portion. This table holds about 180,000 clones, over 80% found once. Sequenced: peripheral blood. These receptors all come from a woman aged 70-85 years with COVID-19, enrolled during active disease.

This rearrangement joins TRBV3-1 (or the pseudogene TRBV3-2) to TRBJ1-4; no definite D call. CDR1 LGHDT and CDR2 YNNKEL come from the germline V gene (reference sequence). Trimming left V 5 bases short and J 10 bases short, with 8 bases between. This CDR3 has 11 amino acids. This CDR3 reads CASSFQLKLFF. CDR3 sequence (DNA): TGTGCCAGCAGCTTCCAATTAAAACTGTTTTTT.

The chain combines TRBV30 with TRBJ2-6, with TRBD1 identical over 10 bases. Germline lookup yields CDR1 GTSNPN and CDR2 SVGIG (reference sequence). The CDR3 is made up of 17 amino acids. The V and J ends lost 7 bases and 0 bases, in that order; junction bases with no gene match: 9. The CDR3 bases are TGTGCCTTGCACCGGGACAGGGGCGGCTCTGGGGCCAACGTCCTGACTTTC. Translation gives CALHRDRGGSGANVLTF.

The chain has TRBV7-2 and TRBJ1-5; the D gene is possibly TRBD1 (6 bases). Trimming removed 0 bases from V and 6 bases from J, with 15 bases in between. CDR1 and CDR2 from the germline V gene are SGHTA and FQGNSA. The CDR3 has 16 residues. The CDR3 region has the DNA TGTGCCAGCAGCTTAGCGACAGGCGATGGCAGTCAGCCCCAGCATTTT. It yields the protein CASSLATGDGSQPQHF.

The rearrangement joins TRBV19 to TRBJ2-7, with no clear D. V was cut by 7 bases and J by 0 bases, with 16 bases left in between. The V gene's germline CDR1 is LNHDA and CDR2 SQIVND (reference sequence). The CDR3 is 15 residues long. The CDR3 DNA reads TGTGCCAGTAACCTGAGACACCTTAACTCCTACGAGCAGTACTTC. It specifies CASNLRHLNSYEQYF.

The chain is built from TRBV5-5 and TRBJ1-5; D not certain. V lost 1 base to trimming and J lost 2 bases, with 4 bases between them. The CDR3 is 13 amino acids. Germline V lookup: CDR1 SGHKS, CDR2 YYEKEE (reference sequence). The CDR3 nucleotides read TGTGCCAGCAGCTTGCAGGGCAATCAGCCCCAGCATTTT. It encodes CASSLQGNQPQHF. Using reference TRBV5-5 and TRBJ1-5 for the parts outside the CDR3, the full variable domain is DAGVTQSPTHLIKTRGQQVTLRCSPISGHKSVSWYQQVLGQGPQFIFQYYEKEERGRGNFPDRFSARQFPNYSSELNVNALLLGDSALYLCASSLQGNQPQHFGDGTRLSIL.

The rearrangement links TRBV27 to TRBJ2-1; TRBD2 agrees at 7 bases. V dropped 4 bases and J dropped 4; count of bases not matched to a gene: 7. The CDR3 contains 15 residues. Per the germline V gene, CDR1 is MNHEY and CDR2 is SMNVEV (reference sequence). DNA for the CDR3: TGTGCCAGCAGTTCCGTAGCGGGCTCGTACAATGAGCAGTTCTTC. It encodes CASSSVAGSYNEQFF.

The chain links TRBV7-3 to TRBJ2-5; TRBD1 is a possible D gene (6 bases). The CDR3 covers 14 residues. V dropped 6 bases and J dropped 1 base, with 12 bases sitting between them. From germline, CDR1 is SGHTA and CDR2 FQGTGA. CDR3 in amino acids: CASREGQSQETQYF. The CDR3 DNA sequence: TGTGCCAGCAGAGAAGGACAGTCCCAAGAGACCCAGTACTTC.

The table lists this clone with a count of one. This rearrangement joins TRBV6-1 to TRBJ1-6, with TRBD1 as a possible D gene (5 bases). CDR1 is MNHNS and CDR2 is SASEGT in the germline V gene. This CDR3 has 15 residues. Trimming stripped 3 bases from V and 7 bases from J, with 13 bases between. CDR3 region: CASSDLPGGNSPLHF. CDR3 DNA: TGTGCCAGCAGTGACCTTCCCGGGGGAAATTCACCCCTCCACTTT.

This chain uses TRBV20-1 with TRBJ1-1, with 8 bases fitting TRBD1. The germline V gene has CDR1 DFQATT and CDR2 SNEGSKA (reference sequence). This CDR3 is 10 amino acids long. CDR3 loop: CRGQGPEAFF. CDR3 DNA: TGCAGAGGACAGGGCCCTGAAGCTTTCTTT.